The sequence of this T cell receptor (beta chain) was determined in a study of brain metastases from non-small cell lung cancer. Study-level results: Brain metastases had lower T-cell infiltration than primary tumors. T-cell clones appeared expanded in approximately 60% of brain metastases relative to matched primary tumors. Metastases had sparse T cells but largely shared repertoires with primaries.

Assay: immunoSEQ multiplex PCR; the TCRdb copy retains only in-frame clones and omits some. The sample shows 2,500 to 3,000 clones, 82% of them seen only once. V lost 4 bases and J 0 bases, leaving 11 bases between the germline ends. From germline, CDR1 is SGHNT and CDR2 YYREEE (reference sequence). This CDR3 region has 15 residues. In its sample, this clone was seen a few times. The antigen is undetermined. The J gene is TRBJ1-3, the V gene TRBV5-4; D unclear. The source of this sequence is a donor over 35 with non-small cell lung cancer. The sequencing input was primary lung tumor tissue. CDR3 sequence: CASSVRATSGNTIYF. The CDR3 bases are TGTGCCAGCAGCGTGCGGGCAACCTCTGGAAACACCATATATTTT. The full variable domain, in which reference TRBV5-4 and TRBJ1-3 provide the parts outside the CDR3, is ETGVTQSPTHLIKTRGQQVTLRCSSQSGHNTVSWYQQALGQGPQFIFQYYREEENGRGNFPPRFSGLQFPNYSSELNVNALELDDSALYLCASSVRATSGNTIYFGEGSWLTVV.